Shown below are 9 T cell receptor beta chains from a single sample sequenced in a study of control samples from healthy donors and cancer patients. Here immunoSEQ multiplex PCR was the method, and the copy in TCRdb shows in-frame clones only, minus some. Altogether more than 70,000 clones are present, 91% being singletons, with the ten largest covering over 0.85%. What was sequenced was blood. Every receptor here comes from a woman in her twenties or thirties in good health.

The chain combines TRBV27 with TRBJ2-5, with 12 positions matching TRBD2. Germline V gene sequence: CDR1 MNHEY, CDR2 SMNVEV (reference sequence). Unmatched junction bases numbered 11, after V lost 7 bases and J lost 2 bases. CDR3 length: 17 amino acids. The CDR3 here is CASMVLAGGPEQETQYF. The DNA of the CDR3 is TGTGCCAGCATGGTTCTAGCGGGGGGGCCGGAACAAGAGACCCAGTACTTC.

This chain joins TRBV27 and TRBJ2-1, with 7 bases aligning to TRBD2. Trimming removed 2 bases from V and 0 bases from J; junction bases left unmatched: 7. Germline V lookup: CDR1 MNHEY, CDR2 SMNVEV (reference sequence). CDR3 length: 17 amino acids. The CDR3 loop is CASSLDWAGVSYNEQFF. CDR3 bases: TGTGCCAGCAGTTTAGACTGGGCGGGGGTCTCCTACAATGAGCAGTTCTTC.

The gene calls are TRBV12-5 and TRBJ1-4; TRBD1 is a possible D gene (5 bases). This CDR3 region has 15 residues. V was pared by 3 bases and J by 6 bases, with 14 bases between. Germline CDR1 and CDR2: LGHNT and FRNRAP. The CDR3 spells CASGFLQGVHEKLFF. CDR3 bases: TGTGCTAGTGGTTTTCTCCAAGGGGTGCATGAAAAACTGTTTTTT.

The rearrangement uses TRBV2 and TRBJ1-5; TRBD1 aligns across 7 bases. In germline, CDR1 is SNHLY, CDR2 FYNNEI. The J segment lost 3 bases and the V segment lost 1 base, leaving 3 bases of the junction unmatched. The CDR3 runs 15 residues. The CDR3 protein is CASSEEGALNQPQHF. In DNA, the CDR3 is TGTGCCAGCAGTGAAGAGGGGGCGCTCAATCAGCCCCAGCATTTT.

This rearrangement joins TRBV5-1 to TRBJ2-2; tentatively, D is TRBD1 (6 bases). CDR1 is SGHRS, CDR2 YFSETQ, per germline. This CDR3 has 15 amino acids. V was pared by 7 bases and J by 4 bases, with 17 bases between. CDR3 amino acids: CASAMTGPVTGELFF. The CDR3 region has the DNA TGCGCCAGCGCAATGACAGGACCAGTCACCGGGGAGCTGTTTTTT.

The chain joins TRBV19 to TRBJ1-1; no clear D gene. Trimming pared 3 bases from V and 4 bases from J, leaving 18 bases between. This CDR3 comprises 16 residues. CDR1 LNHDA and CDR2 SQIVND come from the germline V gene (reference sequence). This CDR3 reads CASSISRRWTGTEAFF. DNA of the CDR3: TGTGCCAGTAGTATTTCTCGTCGGTGGACGGGCACTGAAGCTTTCTTT.

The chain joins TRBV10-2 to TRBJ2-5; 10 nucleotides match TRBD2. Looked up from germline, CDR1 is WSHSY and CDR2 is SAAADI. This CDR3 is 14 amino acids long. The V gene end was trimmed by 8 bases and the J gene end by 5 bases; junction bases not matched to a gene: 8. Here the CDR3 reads CASGLAGGGETQYF. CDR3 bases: TGCGCCAGCGGGTTAGCGGGGGGCGGGGAGACCCAGTACTTC.

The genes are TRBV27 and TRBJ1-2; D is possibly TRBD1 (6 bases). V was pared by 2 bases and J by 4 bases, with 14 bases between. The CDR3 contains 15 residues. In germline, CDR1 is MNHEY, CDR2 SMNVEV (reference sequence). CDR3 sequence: CASSLKARGAYGYTF. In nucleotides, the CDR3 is TGTGCCAGCAGTTTAAAAGCTCGGGGGGCCTATGGCTACACCTTC.

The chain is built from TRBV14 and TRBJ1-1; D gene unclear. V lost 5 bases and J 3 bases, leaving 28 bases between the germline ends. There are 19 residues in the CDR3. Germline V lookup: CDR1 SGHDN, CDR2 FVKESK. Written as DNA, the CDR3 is TGTGCCAGCAGCGACCAATTGGCGAGGACGGACCGAATGGACACTGAAGCTTTCTTT. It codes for CASSDQLARTDRMDTEAFF.